These 4 T cell receptor beta chains were sequenced from one sample in a study of shared T cell receptors in the human thymus. TCRdb's copy holds only in-frame clones and misses some; the assay was immunoSEQ multiplex PCR. The sample includes about 380,000 clones, over 90% of them seen just once. The material sequenced was thymocytes. These receptors were collected from a human donor.

The V gene is TRBV18, the J gene TRBJ2-4; 9 bases line up with TRBD2. The CDR3 contains 17 residues. Per the germline V gene, CDR1 is KGHSH and CDR2 is LQKENI. V lost 3 bases to trimming and J lost 0 bases; unmatched junction nucleotides: 6. The CDR3 protein is CASSPSGTSLAKNIQYF. CDR3 nucleotides: TGTGCCAGCTCACCTTCCGGGACTAGCTTAGCCAAAAACATTCAGTACTTC.

The gene calls are TRBV28 and TRBJ1-5; maybe TRBD1 (6 bases). The CDR3 length is 15 residues. Trimming stripped 3 bases from V and 7 bases from J, with 16 bases between. Per the germline V gene, CDR1 is MDHEN and CDR2 is SYDVKM. The CDR3 here is CASSLGERGAQPQHF. CDR3 nucleotide sequence: TGTGCCAGCAGTTTGGGGGAGCGGGGGGCCCAGCCCCAGCATTTT. Drawing the rest from reference TRBV28 and TRBJ1-5, the complete variable domain is DVKVTQSSRYLVKRTGEKVFLECVQDMDHENMFWYRQDPGLGLRLIYFSYDVKMKEKGDIPEGYSVSREKKERFSLILESASTNQTSMYLCASSLGERGAQPQHFGDGTRLSIL.

The rearrangement uses TRBV15 and TRBJ1-1, with D uncertain. V gave up 3 bases and J gave up 1 base, with 15 bases separating them. CDR3 length: 16 amino acids. Per germline, CDR1 LNHNV and CDR2 YYDKDF (reference sequence). The CDR3 DNA reads TGTGCCACCAGCAGGAGTCGGCGGCAGGAGAACACTGAAGCTTTCTTT. Its translation: CATSRSRRQENTEAFF.

This rearrangement joins TRBV27 to TRBJ1-6, with D unclear. The ends were cut back, 3 bases at V and 14 bases at J, with 8 bases in the middle. The CDR3 has 11 residues. Per the germline V gene, CDR1 is MNHEY and CDR2 is SMNVEV (reference sequence). The CDR3 coding sequence is TGTGCCAGCAGTTTGGGAACAACCCTCCACTTT. Residues: CASSLGTTLHF.